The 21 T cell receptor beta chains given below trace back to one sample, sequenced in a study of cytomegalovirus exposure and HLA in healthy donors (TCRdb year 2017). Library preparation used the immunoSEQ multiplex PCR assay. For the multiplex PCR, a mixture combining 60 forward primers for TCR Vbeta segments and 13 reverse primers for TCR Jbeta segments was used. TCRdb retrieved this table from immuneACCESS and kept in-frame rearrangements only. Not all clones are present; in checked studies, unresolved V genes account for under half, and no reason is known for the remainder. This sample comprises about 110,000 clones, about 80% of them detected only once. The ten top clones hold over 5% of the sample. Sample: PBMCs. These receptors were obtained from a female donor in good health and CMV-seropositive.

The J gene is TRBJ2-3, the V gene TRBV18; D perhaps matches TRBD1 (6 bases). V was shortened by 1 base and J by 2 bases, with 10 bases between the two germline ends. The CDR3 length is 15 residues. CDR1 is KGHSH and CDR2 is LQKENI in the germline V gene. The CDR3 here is CASSPLQGSTDTQYF. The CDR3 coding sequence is TGTGCCAGCTCACCACTACAGGGTTCCACAGATACGCAGTATTTT.

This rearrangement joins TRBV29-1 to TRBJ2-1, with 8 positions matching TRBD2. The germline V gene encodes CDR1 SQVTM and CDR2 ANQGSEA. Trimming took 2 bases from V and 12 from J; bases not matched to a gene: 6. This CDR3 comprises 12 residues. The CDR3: CSVEREGRGQFF. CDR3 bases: TGCAGCGTTGAACGGGAGGGCCGGGGGCAGTTCTTC.

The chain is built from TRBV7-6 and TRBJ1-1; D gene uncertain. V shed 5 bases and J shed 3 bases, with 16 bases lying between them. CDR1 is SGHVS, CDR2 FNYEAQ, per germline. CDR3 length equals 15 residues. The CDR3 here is CASSPSTVSDTEAFF. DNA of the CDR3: TGTGCCAGCAGCCCCTCTACAGTAAGTGACACTGAAGCTTTCTTT.

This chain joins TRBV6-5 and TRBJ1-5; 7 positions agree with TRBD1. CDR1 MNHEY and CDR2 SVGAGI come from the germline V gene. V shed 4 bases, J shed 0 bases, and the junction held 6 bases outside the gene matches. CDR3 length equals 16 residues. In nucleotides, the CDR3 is TGTGCCAGCAGTTGGGACAGCTCGTATAGCAATCAGCCCCAGCATTTT. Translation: CASSWDSSYSNQPQHF.

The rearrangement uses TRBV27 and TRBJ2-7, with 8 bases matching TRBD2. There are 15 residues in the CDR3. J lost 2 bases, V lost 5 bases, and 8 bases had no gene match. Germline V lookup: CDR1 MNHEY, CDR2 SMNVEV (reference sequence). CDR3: CASSRTSGATYEQYF. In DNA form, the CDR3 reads TGTGCCAGCAGTCGCACTAGCGGAGCTACCTACGAGCAGTACTTC.

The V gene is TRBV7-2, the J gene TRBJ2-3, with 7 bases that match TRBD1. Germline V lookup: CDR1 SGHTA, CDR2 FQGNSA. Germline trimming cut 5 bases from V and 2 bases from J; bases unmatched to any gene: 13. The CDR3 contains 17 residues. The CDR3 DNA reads TGTGCCAGCAGCCCGTGGACAGGCTCTCAATTCACAGATACGCAGTATTTT. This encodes CASSPWTGSQFTDTQYF.

The CDR3 bases are TGTGCCAGCAGTGCGAGGGACTACACTAATCCGCCTCCCAATGAGCAGTACTTC. It specifies CASSARDYTNPPPNEQYF. V is TRBV6-1 and J is TRBJ2-7; 7 nucleotides match TRBD2. The length of the CDR3 is 18 residues. V was clipped by 4 bases and J by 7 bases; unmatched bases: 22. CDR1 and CDR2 (germline): MNHNS, SASEGT.

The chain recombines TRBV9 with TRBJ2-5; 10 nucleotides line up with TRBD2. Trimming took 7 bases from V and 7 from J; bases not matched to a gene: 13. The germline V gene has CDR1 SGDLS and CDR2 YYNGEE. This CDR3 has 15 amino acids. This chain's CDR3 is CASSRASGRGGTQYF. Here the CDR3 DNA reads TGTGCCAGCTCCCGAGCTAGCGGGAGAGGAGGGACCCAGTACTTC.

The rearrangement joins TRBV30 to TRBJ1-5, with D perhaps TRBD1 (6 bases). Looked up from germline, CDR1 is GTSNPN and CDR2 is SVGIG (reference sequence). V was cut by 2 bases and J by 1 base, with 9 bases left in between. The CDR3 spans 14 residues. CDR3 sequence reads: CAWSRQGSNQPQHF. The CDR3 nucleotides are TGTGCCTGGAGTAGGCAGGGGAGCAATCAGCCCCAGCATTTT.

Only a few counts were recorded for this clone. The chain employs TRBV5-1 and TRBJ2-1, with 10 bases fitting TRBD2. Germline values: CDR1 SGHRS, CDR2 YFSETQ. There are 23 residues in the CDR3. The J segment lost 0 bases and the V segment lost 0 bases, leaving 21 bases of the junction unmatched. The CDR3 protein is CASSLGGVTLAGVKRSSYNEQFF. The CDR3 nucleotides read TGCGCCAGCAGCTTGGGCGGAGTGACGCTAGCGGGAGTTAAACGCAGCTCCTACAATGAGCAGTTCTTC.

DNA for the CDR3: TGCGCCAGCAGCTTGGGAGGGATGGCCACTGAAGCTTTCTTT. It codes for CASSLGGMATEAFF. The chain recombines TRBV5-1 with TRBJ1-1; no firm D call. Germline CDR1 reads SGHRS; CDR2 reads YFSETQ. The germline V and J ends were trimmed by 0 bases and 4 bases, with 10 bases remaining between them. This CDR3 is 14 amino acids long.

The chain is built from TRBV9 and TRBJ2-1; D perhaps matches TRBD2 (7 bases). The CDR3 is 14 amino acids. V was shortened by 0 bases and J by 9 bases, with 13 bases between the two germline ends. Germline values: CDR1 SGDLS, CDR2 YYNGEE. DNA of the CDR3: TGTGCCAGCAGCGTAGAGGGGGGGGATACTGAGCAGTTCTTC. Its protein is CASSVEGGDTEQFF.

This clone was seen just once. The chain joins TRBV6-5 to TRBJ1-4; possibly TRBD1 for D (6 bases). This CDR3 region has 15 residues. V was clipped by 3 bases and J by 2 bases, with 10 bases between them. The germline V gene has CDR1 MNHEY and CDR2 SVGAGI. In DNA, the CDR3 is TGTGCCAGCAGTTATCAGACAGGCACTAATGAAAAACTGTTTTTT. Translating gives CASSYQTGTNEKLFF.

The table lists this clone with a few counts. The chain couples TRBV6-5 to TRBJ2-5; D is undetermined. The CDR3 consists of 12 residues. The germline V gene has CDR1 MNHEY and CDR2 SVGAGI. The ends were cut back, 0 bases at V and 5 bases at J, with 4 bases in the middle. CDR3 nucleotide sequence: TGTGCCAGCAGTTACTCGAGGGAGACCCAGTACTTC. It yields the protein CASSYSRETQYF.

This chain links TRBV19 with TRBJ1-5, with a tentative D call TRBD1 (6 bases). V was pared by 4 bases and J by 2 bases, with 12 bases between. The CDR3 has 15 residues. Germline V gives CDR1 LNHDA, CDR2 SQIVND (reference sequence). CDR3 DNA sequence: TGTGCCAGTAGTACGATGGGGGCGGGCAATCAGCCCCAGCATTTT. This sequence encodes CASSTMGAGNQPQHF.

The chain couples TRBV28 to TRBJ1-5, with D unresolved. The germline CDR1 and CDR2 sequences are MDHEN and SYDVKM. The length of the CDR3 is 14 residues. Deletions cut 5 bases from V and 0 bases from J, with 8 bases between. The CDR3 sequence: CASSGTPSNQPQHF. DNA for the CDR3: TGTGCCAGCAGTGGCACACCTAGCAATCAGCCCCAGCATTTT.

CDR3 sequence: CASSPNRGQLSTDTQYF. CDR3 sequence (DNA): TGTGCCAGCTCTCCCAATAGGGGACAGCTTAGCACAGATACGCAGTATTTT. This chain uses TRBV18 with TRBJ2-3; TRBD1 agrees at 7 bases. The CDR3 spans 17 residues. The V gene end was trimmed by 6 bases and the J gene end by 0 bases; junction bases not matched to a gene: 12. The germline gives CDR1 KGHSH, CDR2 LQKENI. Supplemented by reference TRBV18 and TRBJ2-3, the full variable domain reads NAGVMQNPRHLVRRRGQEARLRCSPMKGHSHVYWYRQLPEEGLKFMVYLQKENIIDESGMPKERFSAEFPKEGPSILRIQQVVRGDSAAYFCASSPNRGQLSTDTQYFGPGTRLTVL.

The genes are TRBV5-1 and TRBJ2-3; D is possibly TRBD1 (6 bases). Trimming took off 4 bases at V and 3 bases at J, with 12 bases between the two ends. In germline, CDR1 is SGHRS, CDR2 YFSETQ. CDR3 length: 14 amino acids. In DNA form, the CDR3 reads TGCGCCAGCAGCCCCGACAGGCTGACAGATACGCAGTATTTT. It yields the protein CASSPDRLTDTQYF.

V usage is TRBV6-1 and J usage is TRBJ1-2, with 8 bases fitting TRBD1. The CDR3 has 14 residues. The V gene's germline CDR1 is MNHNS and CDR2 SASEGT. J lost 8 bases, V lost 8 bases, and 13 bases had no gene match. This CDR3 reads CASSYRGTGGGYTF. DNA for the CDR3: TGTGCCAGCTCTTACCGGGGGACAGGTGGAGGCTACACCTTC.

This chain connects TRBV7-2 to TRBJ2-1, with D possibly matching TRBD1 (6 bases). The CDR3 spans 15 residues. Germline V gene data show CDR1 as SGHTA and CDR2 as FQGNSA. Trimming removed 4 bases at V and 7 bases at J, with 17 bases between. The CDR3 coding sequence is TGTGCCAGCAGCTCAGACAGGATGGTGCGAAATGAGCAGTTCTTC. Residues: CASSSDRMVRNEQFF.

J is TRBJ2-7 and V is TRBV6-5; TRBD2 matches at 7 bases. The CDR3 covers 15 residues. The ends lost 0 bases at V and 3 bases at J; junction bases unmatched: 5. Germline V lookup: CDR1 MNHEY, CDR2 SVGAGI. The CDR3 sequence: CASSYSVASGYEQYF. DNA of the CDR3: TGTGCCAGCAGTTACTCGGTGGCTAGCGGCTACGAGCAGTACTTC.